The sequence of this T cell receptor (beta chain) was determined in a study of cytomegalovirus exposure and HLA in healthy donors. From the approximately 110-subject validation cohort, which was separate from the roughly 700-subject first cohort, the donors were drawn. On this clone itself: No antigen is known for it.

Whole-study findings and limits: Most TCR sequences were uncommon, yet certain public TCRs appeared in many donors. A later analysis found first-cohort TCR clusters tended to co-occur in the roughly 120 validation repertoires. In vitro work confirmed that three CMV-associated chains recognize CMV antigens.

This CDR3 is 14 amino acids long. The germline V gene encodes CDR1 MDHEN and CDR2 SYDVKM. The ends were cut back, 7 bases at V and 4 bases at J, with 16 bases in the middle. This table comes from immunoSEQ multiplex PCR, and its TCRdb copy is limited to in-frame clones, with some not included. There are 150,000 to 200,000 clones in the sample; over 85% occur only once, and under 4.5% lies in the top ten. This chain connects TRBV28 to TRBJ2-5, with D hard to call. Sequencing was performed on PBMCs. The clonotype was recovered from a man between 18 and 35 years old in good health and CMV-seropositive. The chain's CDR3 is CASKESWPLETQYF. In DNA form, the CDR3 reads TGTGCCAGCAAGGAGAGTTGGCCTCTAGAGACCCAGTACTTC.